A single sample gave rise to the 29 T cell receptor beta chains below, sequenced in a study of T cell responses to AZD1222 COVID-19 vaccine (dated by TCRdb to the early 2020s). Library generation was performed with the immunoSEQ multiplex PCR assay. TCRdb obtained this table from immuneACCESS and retained in-frame rearrangements with V and J assigned. These tables miss some clones; where compared with another copy, unresolved V genes account for less than half of the shortfall, and the remainder is unexplained. This sample is represented by tens of thousands of clones; 80% to 90% of them were singletons. Together, the top ten hold 5% to 6.5% of the sample. What this sample's time point label stands for: about 28 days (+/-7) after the second vaccine dose. Source: peripheral blood, taken 28 days after the second AZD1222 dose. The receptors stem from an adult who received the AZD1222 COVID-19 vaccine.

Here the CDR3 DNA reads TGTGCCTGGAGTGTCGGGGGCTTCGGCTACACCTTC. Translating gives CAWSVGGFGYTF. The rearrangement joins TRBV30 to TRBJ1-2; a possible D gene is TRBD1 (6 bases). V was clipped by 0 bases and J by 8 bases, with 10 bases between them. In germline, CDR1 is GTSNPN, CDR2 SVGIG (reference sequence). This CDR3 spans 12 amino acids. Full variable domain (outside the CDR3, taken from reference TRBV30 and TRBJ1-2): SQTIHQWPATLVQPVGSPLSLECTVEGTSNPNLYWYRQAAGRGLQLLFYSVGIGQISSEVPQNLSASRPQDRQFILSSKKLLLSDSGFYLCAWSVGGFGYTFGSGTRLTVV.

V gene TRBV27 combines with J gene TRBJ1-6; D possibly corresponds to TRBD1 (6 bases). The germline V and J ends were trimmed by 4 bases and 0 bases, with 10 bases remaining between them. Germline-derived CDR1 and CDR2 are MNHEY and SMNVEV (reference sequence). CDR3 size: 16 residues. The CDR3: CASSSGVGSYNSPLHF. DNA for the CDR3: TGTGCCAGCAGTTCAGGGGTTGGCTCCTATAATTCACCCCTCCACTTT.

The rearrangement uses TRBV3-1 (or the pseudogene TRBV3-2) and TRBJ2-1; tentative D call: TRBD2 (6 bases). The V and J ends lost 6 bases and 7 bases respectively, with 16 bases between them. The CDR3 extends over 14 amino acids. Germline CDR1 and CDR2: LGHDT and YNNKEL (reference sequence). CDR3 in amino acids: CASSLLGTENEQFF. The CDR3, as DNA: TGTGCCAGCAGTCTCTTAGGGACTGAGAATGAGCAGTTCTTC.

The chain has TRBV5-1 and TRBJ1-3; D perhaps matches TRBD1 (5 bases). Trimming removed 0 bases at V and 0 bases at J, with 10 bases between. CDR3 length: 16 residues. Germline-derived CDR1 and CDR2 are SGHRS and YFSETQ. CDR3 in DNA: TGCGCCAGCAGCTTGGGGGGCGGAATCTCTGGAAACACCATATATTTT. It is translated as CASSLGGGISGNTIYF.

The gene calls are TRBV25-1 and TRBJ2-2, with TRBD2 identical over 7 bases. This CDR3 is built from 15 residues. J lost 4 bases, V lost 7 bases, and 9 bases had no gene match. Germline values: CDR1 MGHDK, CDR2 SYGVNS. CDR3 DNA sequence: TGTGCCAGCACTCTAGGCGGGAGCGTCACCGGGGAGCTGTTTTTT. Translated, it gives CASTLGGSVTGELFF.

This sequence joins TRBV29-1 and TRBJ2-3; maybe TRBD2 (5 bases). CDR1 is SQVTM, CDR2 ANQGSEA, per germline. CDR3 length: 17 amino acids. Trimming took off 1 base at V and 0 bases at J, with 17 bases between the two ends. CDR3 region: CSVEGMRALSSTDTQYF. CDR3 bases: TGCAGCGTTGAAGGTATGAGGGCGTTGTCTAGCACAGATACGCAGTATTTT.

CDR3 region: CASSFGGSRNEQFF. The CDR3 DNA sequence: TGCGCCAGCAGCTTCGGAGGGAGCAGAAATGAGCAGTTCTTC. The V and J genes are TRBV5-1 and TRBJ2-1; perhaps TRBD2 as D (6 bases). Per germline, CDR1 SGHRS and CDR2 YFSETQ. V dropped 2 bases and J dropped 7 bases, with 13 bases sitting between them. The length of the CDR3 is 14 residues.

This clone was picked up one time. The chain uses TRBV6-4 and TRBJ1-6; TRBD1 agrees at 11 bases. The CDR3 has 13 residues. CDR1 and CDR2 (germline): MRHNA, SNTAGT. J gave up 8 bases and V 6 bases, and 0 bases lay outside the gene matches. The CDR3 region has the DNA TGTGCCAGCAGGGGACAGGGGGATTCACCCCTCCACTTT. Translating gives CASRGQGDSPLHF.

This clone showed up just once. CDR3 coding DNA: TGTGCCATCAGTGAGGGTACCGGCGGGGAAGAGACCCAGTACTTC. Translated: CAISEGTGGEETQYF. The V call is TRBV10-3, the J call TRBJ2-5, with D tentatively TRBD2 (6 bases). V lost 2 bases to trimming and J lost 3 bases, with 13 bases between them. The CDR3 contains 15 residues. Germline CDR1 is ENHRY and CDR2 is SYGVKD.

The table lists this clone with a count of one. The CDR3 DNA is TGTGCCAGCAGCGTAGACTTACAAGAGACCCAGTACTTC. The encoded protein is CASSVDLQETQYF. V gene TRBV9 combines with J gene TRBJ2-5, with unresolved D. V was trimmed by 0 bases and J by 2 bases, leaving 5 bases between them. Per germline, CDR1 SGDLS and CDR2 YYNGEE. The CDR3 has 13 amino acids. The whole variable domain, remainder taken from reference TRBV9 and TRBJ2-5, is DSGVTQTPKHLITATGQRVTLRCSPRSGDLSVYWYQQSLDQGLQFLIQYYNGEERAKGNILERFSAQQFPDLHSELNLSSLELGDSALYFCASSVDLQETQYFGPGTRLLVL.

The CDR3 DNA follows: TGTGCCACCAGCAACCAGTGGGACATCGGAAGCAGAGAGACCCAGTACTTC. Residues: CATSNQWDIGSRETQYF. This chain connects TRBV15 to TRBJ2-5, with TRBD1 as a possible D gene (6 bases). The CDR3 is 17 amino acids. Trimming removed 4 bases from V and 4 bases from J, with 22 bases in between. CDR1 is LNHNV, CDR2 YYDKDF, per germline (reference sequence).

The chain recombines TRBV29-1 with TRBJ2-7, with D uncertain. The V gene lost 6 bases and the J gene lost 0 bases, with 6 bases spanning the gap. This CDR3 region has 11 residues. Germline CDR1 and CDR2: SQVTM and ANQGSEA. This CDR3 reads CSVTASYEQYF. The CDR3 DNA sequence: TGCAGCGTCACAGCCTCCTACGAGCAGTACTTC.

The gene calls are TRBV10-3 and TRBJ2-2; TRBD2 matches at 9 bases. The CDR3 is made up of 14 amino acids. Trimming at V came to 9 bases and at J to 3 bases, leaving 5 bases not matched to a gene. CDR1 is ENHRY, CDR2 SYGVKD, per germline. The CDR3 loop is CAIRLADHTGELFF. CDR3 sequence (DNA): TGTGCCATAAGACTAGCGGACCACACCGGGGAGCTGTTTTTT.

The genes are TRBV5-6 and TRBJ1-1; D gene unclear. The germline gives CDR1 SGHDT, CDR2 YYEEEE. Trimming shortened V by 2 bases and J by 5 bases, and 7 bases separated the two germline ends. This CDR3 has 12 amino acids. Here the CDR3 DNA reads TGTGCCAGCAGCTTCGAGAAGACTGAAGCTTTCTTT. Its translation is CASSFEKTEAFF. Full variable domain (remainder filled in from reference TRBV5-6 and TRBJ1-1): DAGVTQSPTHLIKTRGQQVTLRCSPKSGHDTVSWYQQALGQGPQFIFQYYEEEERQRGNFPDRFSGHQFPNYSSELNVNALLLGDSALYLCASSFEKTEAFFGQGTRLTVV.

The chain links TRBV14 to TRBJ2-7; D unresolved. The CDR3 spans 16 residues. The V gene lost 1 base and the J gene lost 1 base, with 14 bases spanning the gap. Germline values: CDR1 SGHDN, CDR2 FVKESK. In DNA, the CDR3 is TGTGCCAGCAGCCAAGCCCCCCCCAGCGTATCCTACGAGCAGTACTTC. Encoded protein: CASSQAPPSVSYEQYF. The entire variable domain, with the rest obtained from reference TRBV14 and TRBJ2-7, is as follows: EAGVTQFPSHSVIEKGQTVTLRCDPISGHDNLYWYRRVMGKEIKFLLHFVKESKQDESGMPNNRFLAERTGGTYSTLKVQPAELEDSGVYFCASSQAPPSVSYEQYFGPGTRLTVT.

The CDR3 spells CASSESTKRDTEAFF. CDR3 DNA sequence: TGCGCCAGCAGTGAGTCGACGAAACGGGACACTGAAGCTTTCTTT. The rearrangement joins TRBV10-1 to TRBJ1-1; D is unresolved. The V gene lost 0 bases and the J gene lost 3 bases, with 11 bases spanning the gap. The CDR3 spans 15 residues. Germline V gene data show CDR1 as WNHNN and CDR2 as SYGVQD (reference sequence).

This chain joins TRBV5-1 and TRBJ2-5; D possibly uses TRBD1 or TRBD2 (5 bases each). From germline, CDR1 is SGHRS and CDR2 YFSETQ. V lost 0 bases to trimming and J lost 5 bases, with 17 bases between them. The CDR3 is 16 residues long. The CDR3 nucleotides are TGCGCCAGCAGCTTGGTGGGCTCGGGACCCAGGGAGACCCAGTACTTC. Translation: CASSLVGSGPRETQYF.

The V and J genes are TRBV7-9 and TRBJ2-7; no firm D call. The length of the CDR3 is 14 residues. The V end lost 4 bases, the J end lost 1 base, and 11 bases lay between the germline ends. CDR1 is SEHNR and CDR2 is FQNEAQ in the germline V gene (reference sequence). CDR3 sequence reads: CASSSDSGSYEQYF. The CDR3 bases are TGTGCCAGCAGCTCAGATTCCGGTTCCTACGAGCAGTACTTC.

The chain employs TRBV5-1 and TRBJ2-5; 8 nucleotides align to TRBD2. Germline loops: CDR1 SGHRS, CDR2 YFSETQ. CDR3 length equals 17 residues. J lost 2 bases, V lost 1 base, and 10 bases had no gene match. The chain's CDR3 is CASSLIAGLERQETQYF. The CDR3, as DNA: TGCGCCAGCAGCTTGATAGCGGGGCTAGAACGTCAAGAGACCCAGTACTTC.

The chain couples TRBV5-1 to TRBJ2-3; D uncertain. This CDR3 has 14 amino acids. With 0 bases removed from V and 4 bases from J, the gap between germline ends came to 9 bases. CDR1 is SGHRS and CDR2 is YFSETQ in the germline V gene. CDR3: CASSLGASSDTQYF. For the CDR3, the DNA is TGCGCCAGCAGCTTGGGTGCCAGTTCAGATACGCAGTATTTT. The full variable domain, with the rest looked up from reference TRBV5-1 and TRBJ2-3, is KAGVTQTPRYLIKTRGQQVTLSCSPISGHRSVSWYQQTPGQGLQFLFEYFSETQRNKGNFPGRFSGRQFSNSRSEMNVSTLELGDSALYLCASSLGASSDTQYFGPGTRLTVL.

The chain joins TRBV5-1 to TRBJ2-2, with TRBD1 matching 12 bases. Per germline, CDR1 SGHRS and CDR2 YFSETQ. The CDR3 loop spans 15 amino acids. Losses at the gene ends were 5 bases for V and 5 bases for J; bases not matched to a gene: 4. CDR3 protein: CASRGTGGATGELFF. In DNA, the CDR3 is TGCGCCAGCAGGGGGACAGGGGGCGCGACCGGGGAGCTGTTTTTT.

Here the CDR3 reads CASTPQGETQYF. The CDR3 DNA sequence: TGTGCCAGCACCCCTCAGGGAGAGACCCAGTACTTC. The chain couples TRBV28 to TRBJ2-5; tentative D call: TRBD1 (5 bases). CDR3 length equals 12 residues. Trimming stripped 7 bases from V and 4 bases from J, with 10 bases between. CDR1 and CDR2 (germline): MDHEN, SYDVKM.

This clone is labeled medium-sized. CDR3 nucleotide sequence: TGTGCCAGCAGCCCGGGGACGGACGAAGTCACCTTC. Translated: CASSPGTDEVTF. The gene calls are TRBV5-6 and TRBJ1-2, with D maybe TRBD1 (5 bases). Germline CDR1 SGHDT, CDR2 YYEEEE. V lost 4 bases to trimming and J lost 13 bases, with 17 bases between them. The CDR3 spans 12 residues.

The chain links TRBV28 to TRBJ1-3, with 8 bases fitting TRBD1. Unmatched junction bases numbered 3, after V lost 4 bases and J lost 1 base. This CDR3 is 15 amino acids long. Germline V gene sequence: CDR1 MDHEN, CDR2 SYDVKM. CDR3 coding DNA: TGTGCCAGCAGTTCAGGGGGCGGATCTGGAAACACCATATATTTT. It translates to CASSSGGGSGNTIYF.

This chain uses TRBV5-4 with TRBJ1-4, with D perhaps matching TRBD1 (5 bases). The CDR3 extends over 14 amino acids. Germline CDR1 reads SGHNT; CDR2 reads YYREEE (reference sequence). Trimming stripped 2 bases from V and 8 bases from J, with 13 bases between. The chain's CDR3 is CASSLGTVGEKLFF. CDR3 coding DNA: TGTGCCAGCAGCTTAGGGACGGTTGGAGAAAAACTGTTTTTT.

This rearrangement joins TRBV11-3 to TRBJ2-2; 14 nucleotides line up with TRBD2. CDR3 length: 16 amino acids. The germline V gene encodes CDR1 SGHNT and CDR2 YENEEA. The V gene end was trimmed by 5 bases and the J gene end by 5 bases; junction bases not matched to a gene: 4. In DNA, the CDR3 is TGTGCCAGCAGCCAACGGACTAGCGGGAGGACCGGGGAGCTGTTTTTT. Amino acids: CASSQRTSGRTGELFF.

The chain employs TRBV7-3 and TRBJ2-3, with 12 bases identical to TRBD2. Trimming cost V 6 bases and J 6 bases; bases outside gene matches: 4. Germline CDR1 SGHTA, CDR2 FQGTGA. The CDR3 extends over 14 amino acids. The CDR3 loop reads CASRPSGGADTQYF. The CDR3 coding sequence is TGTGCCAGCAGGCCTAGCGGGGGGGCGGATACGCAGTATTTT.

The genes are TRBV9 and TRBJ1-2; no definite D call. Germline assignment: CDR1 SGDLS and CDR2 YYNGEE. V was trimmed by 4 bases and J by 4 bases, leaving 14 bases between them. The CDR3 is 14 amino acids. The CDR3 spells CASSSGVVSYGYTF. CDR3 bases: TGTGCCAGCAGCTCCGGGGTAGTGAGCTATGGCTACACCTTC.

The V gene is TRBV6-5, the J gene TRBJ1-2, with D perhaps TRBD1 (6 bases). The length of the CDR3 is 13 residues. The ends were cut back, 11 bases at V and 4 bases at J, with 17 bases in the middle. Germline V gene lookup returns CDR1 MNHEY and CDR2 SVGAGI. The CDR3 DNA is TGTGCCGTTAAAAGGGAGGGGGGCTATGGCTACACCTTC. It encodes CAVKREGGYGYTF.